Shown below are 20 T cell receptor beta chains from a single sample sequenced in a study of blood T cell repertoires in COVID-19. This table comes from immunoSEQ multiplex PCR, and its TCRdb copy is limited to in-frame clones, with some not included. The table includes a few hundred thousand clones, more than 75% detected once. Sequencing was performed on PBMCs or T cells enriched from blood (not recorded which). The receptors were gathered from a young woman who had recovered from COVID-19.

This chain's CDR3 is CASRSLGLEAFF. CDR3 bases: TGTGCCAGCAGGTCCCTGGGGCTTGAAGCTTTCTTT. The chain combines TRBV7-2 with TRBJ1-1; maybe TRBD1 (5 bases). The CDR3 has 12 residues. V was shortened by 6 bases and J by 7 bases, with 12 bases between the two germline ends. The germline CDR1 and CDR2 sequences are SGHTA and FQGNSA.

This chain joins TRBV6-5 and TRBJ1-6, with D tentatively TRBD1 (5 bases). The CDR3 covers 15 residues. Between the trimmed V and J ends, which lost 0 bases and 10 bases, there was a span of 13 bases. Per germline, CDR1 MNHEY and CDR2 SVGAGI. CDR3 in amino acids: CASSYSVGQVSPLHF. In DNA, the CDR3 is TGTGCCAGCAGTTACTCCGTAGGACAAGTCTCACCCCTCCACTTT.

The V call is TRBV6-4, the J call TRBJ1-1, with 8 bases lining up with TRBD1. The CDR3 is 13 amino acids. The germline V gene encodes CDR1 MRHNA and CDR2 SNTAGT. The V segment lost 6 bases and the J segment 4 bases; nucleotides outside the gene matches: 4. The CDR3 reads CASSVGQGTEAFF. In DNA form, the CDR3 reads TGTGCCAGCAGCGTAGGACAGGGCACTGAAGCTTTCTTT.

V and J are TRBV18 and TRBJ1-1, with D possibly matching TRBD1 (5 bases). CDR3 length: 17 amino acids. Germline CDR1 KGHSH, CDR2 LQKENI. Trimming stripped 6 bases from V and 1 base from J, with 21 bases between. In DNA form, the CDR3 reads TGTGCCAGCTCTCCGTCGTGGGGCCCGCCGGAGAACACTGAAGCTTTCTTT. It encodes CASSPSWGPPENTEAFF.

The genes are TRBV9 and TRBJ2-3, with 12 positions matching TRBD2. Trimming cost V 2 bases and J 7 bases; bases outside gene matches: 11. The CDR3 extends over 17 amino acids. CDR1 is SGDLS, CDR2 YYNGEE, per germline. CDR3 region: CASSVRTSGASGNTQYF. The CDR3, as DNA: TGTGCCAGCAGCGTCAGGACTAGCGGGGCCTCCGGGAATACGCAGTATTTT. Full variable domain (rest looked up from reference TRBV9 and TRBJ2-3): DSGVTQTPKHLITATGQRVTLRCSPRSGDLSVYWYQQSLDQGLQFLIQYYNGEERAKGNILERFSAQQFPDLHSELNLSSLELGDSALYFCASSVRTSGASGNTQYFGPGTRLTVL.

The J gene is TRBJ1-5, the V gene TRBV6-2 or TRBV6-3, with a tentative D call TRBD1 (5 bases). The CDR3 is made up of 16 amino acids. CDR1 and CDR2 (germline): MNHEY, SVGEGT. V was cut by 6 bases and J by 0 bases, with 15 bases left in between. CDR3 sequence (DNA): TGTGCCAGCAGCTTGAACAGGTCCTATAGCAATCAGCCCCAGCATTTT. Amino acid sequence: CASSLNRSYSNQPQHF.

The V call is TRBV28, the J call TRBJ1-2; a weak D match, TRBD1 (5 bases). CDR3 length equals 16 residues. The V gene lost 2 bases and the J gene lost 3 bases, with 16 bases spanning the gap. The germline CDR1 and CDR2 sequences are MDHEN and SYDVKM. CDR3 loop: CASSLPRTGGYYGYTF. The DNA for the CDR3 is TGTGCCAGCAGTTTACCTCGCACCGGGGGGTACTATGGCTACACCTTC.

This clone has a handful of counts. The gene calls are TRBV4-3 and TRBJ2-7, with D hard to call. The germline V gene has CDR1 LGHNA and CDR2 YSLEER. The germline V and J ends were trimmed by 0 bases and 6 bases, with 12 bases remaining between them. CDR3 length: 14 residues. The CDR3 DNA follows: TGCGCCAGCAGCCAAGATGGCGTAGCTAGCGAGCAGTACTTC. Translating gives CASSQDGVASEQYF.

J is TRBJ2-2 and V is TRBV6-5, with D maybe TRBD2 (6 bases). This CDR3 has 14 amino acids. CDR1 and CDR2 from the germline V gene are MNHEY and SVGAGI. V was clipped by 8 bases and J by 1 base, with 11 bases between them. The CDR3 loop is CASRPGGNTGELFF. CDR3 sequence (DNA): TGTGCCAGCCGTCCCGGGGGGAACACCGGGGAGCTGTTTTTT.

The chain employs TRBV30 and TRBJ2-7; 7 bases align to TRBD2. CDR3 length equals 14 residues. Germline CDR1 and CDR2: GTSNPN and SVGIG (reference sequence). V lost 0 bases and J lost 1; bases outside the gene matches: 3. CDR3 sequence (DNA): TGTGCCTGGAGTGTGGGGAGGGGATCCTACGAGCAGTACTTC. This encodes CAWSVGRGSYEQYF.

The chain combines TRBV6-1 with TRBJ2-7, with 8 bases matching TRBD1. There are 13 residues in the CDR3. V was pared by 3 bases and J by 5 bases, with 3 bases of the junction left unmatched. Germline V gene sequence: CDR1 MNHNS, CDR2 SASEGT. The CDR3 spells CASSERTGHEQYF. Written as DNA, the CDR3 is TGTGCCAGCAGTGAGCGGACAGGGCACGAGCAGTACTTC.

The chain is built from TRBV7-3 and TRBJ1-2, with D possibly matching TRBD1 (6 bases). Germline CDR1 and CDR2: SGHTA and FQGTGA. V lost 8 bases to trimming and J lost 4 bases, with 14 bases between them. This CDR3 is built from 13 residues. The CDR3 region has the DNA TGTGCCAGCGGGCAAGGGGGTGGCTATGGCTACACCTTC. Its translation is CASGQGGGYGYTF.

V and J are TRBV15 and TRBJ1-5; D is undetermined. The V gene lost 2 bases and the J gene lost 4 bases, with 15 bases spanning the gap. The CDR3 runs 16 residues. From germline, CDR1 is LNHNV and CDR2 YYDKDF (reference sequence). The CDR3 is CATSRQTDWGNQPQHF. The CDR3 coding sequence is TGTGCCACCAGCAGACAGACGGACTGGGGAAATCAGCCCCAGCATTTT.

The genes are TRBV7-8 and TRBJ1-5; 8 bases align to TRBD1. V shed 3 bases and J 9 bases; nucleotides not matched to a gene: 10. CDR1 SGHVS and CDR2 FQNEAQ come from the germline V gene. The CDR3 contains 15 residues. CDR3 sequence (DNA): TGTGCCAGCAGCTTGGTGACAGGGGAAATCCTGCCCCAGCATTTT. Protein sequence: CASSLVTGEILPQHF. Together with reference TRBV7-8 and TRBJ1-5, the CDR3 gives the full variable domain: GAGVSQSPRYKVAKRGQDVALRCDPISGHVSLFWYQQALGQGPEFLTYFQNEAQLDKSGLPSDRFFAERPEGSVSTLKIQRTQQEDSAVYLCASSLVTGEILPQHFGDGTRLSIL.

For the CDR3, the DNA is TGCGCCAGCAGCCCTCGTAGCGGGGGGCAAGAGACCCAGTACTTC. It yields the protein CASSPRSGGQETQYF. This sequence joins TRBV5-1 and TRBJ2-5, with 10 bases matching TRBD2. The germline gives CDR1 SGHRS, CDR2 YFSETQ. The CDR3 sequence is 15 residues long. With V trimmed by 4 bases and J by 2 bases, 5 bases remained unmatched.

This chain connects TRBV4-2 to TRBJ2-5; 9 nucleotides line up with TRBD2. The CDR3 length is 13 residues. Germline CDR1 is LGHNA and CDR2 is YNFKEQ. After removal of 3 bases from V and 4 bases from J, the junction contained 0 bases not matched to a gene. This chain's CDR3 is CASSQTSGETQYF. The CDR3 nucleotides read TGTGCCAGCAGCCAGACTAGCGGAGAGACCCAGTACTTC.

The J gene is TRBJ2-5, the V gene TRBV23-1; TRBD1 aligns across 8 bases. Being an ORF, TRBV23-1 has a function that is uncertain. The CDR3 runs to 15 residues. J was trimmed by 1 base and V by 6 bases; bases with no gene match: 7. This CDR3 reads CASRYDRGPQETQYF. The CDR3 DNA follows: TGCGCCAGCAGGTATGACAGGGGTCCCCAAGAGACCCAGTACTTC.

Concerning this clone: The junction departs from germline at one end; a sequencing error may be responsible. CDR3 nucleotides: TGCGCCAGCAGTCAAGGACTGTTTAGCAATCAGCCCCAGCATTTT. Protein: CASSQGLFSNQPQHF. This chain links TRBV4-1 with TRBJ1-5; the D is unclear. The CDR3 has 15 amino acids. Germline V lookup: CDR1 MGHRA, CDR2 YSYEKL.

The genes are TRBV2 and TRBJ1-2, with 7 bases identical to TRBD1. Losses at the gene ends were 7 bases for V and 3 bases for J; bases not matched to a gene: 5. The germline V gene has CDR1 SNHLY and CDR2 FYNNEI. This CDR3 has 13 residues. CDR3 sequence: CASIMGTDYGYTF. The CDR3 coding sequence is TGTGCCAGCATCATGGGGACAGACTATGGCTACACCTTC.

The V and J genes are TRBV27 and TRBJ1-6, with D unresolved. The length of the CDR3 is 14 residues. Per germline, CDR1 MNHEY and CDR2 SMNVEV (reference sequence). V lost 5 bases, J lost 6 bases, and 11 bases lay in between. CDR3 DNA: TGTGCCAGCAGTCCACGGGAGTTTAATTCACCCCTCCACTTT. Translated, it gives CASSPREFNSPLHF.